The rows below give T cell receptor beta chains drawn from one sample of a study of T-cell memory formation after mild COVID-19. TCRdb independently ran MiXCR on the 5' RACE reads; one entry per CDR3 protein. The data hold approximately 270,000 distinct CDR3 sequences, with around 15% observed a single time. The specimen sequenced was PBMCs or a T cell subset sorted from them (not recorded which). These receptor sequences come from a man between 18 and 35 years old who had mild COVID-19 (a few samples of this study predate the infection). Cell type and time point are not known. Each CDR3 is given with its conserved first and last residue. A D gene is named only where the DNA matches it firmly. Only some rows state a clone size, as once, few, many or a class for expanded clones.

DNA: TGTGCTAGCAGTTGGGCGCGGGGTGAAGCTTTCTTT
CDR3: CASSWARGEAFF
J: TRBJ1-1
D: .
V: TRBV12-5
size: few

DNA: TGTGCCAGCACCGGACAGGGGACTCAGCCCCAGCATTTT
CDR3: CASTGQGTQPQHF
J: TRBJ1-5
D: TRBD1
V: TRBV12-3/TRBV12-4
size: .

DNA: TGCAGTGCTAGGTCAGGAGGGGGCTGGGAGACCCAGTACTTC
CDR3: CSARSGGGWETQYF
J: TRBJ2-5
D: .
V: TRBV20-1
size: many

DNA: TGTGCCAGCAGCACTAGCGGGTACACCGGGGAGCTGTTTTTT
CDR3: CASSTSGYTGELFF
J: TRBJ2-2
D: TRBD2
V: TRBV27
size: few

DNA: TGTGCCAGCAGCCTCGCGTCGAACACCGGGGAGCTGTTTTTT
CDR3: CASSLASNTGELFF
J: TRBJ2-2
D: .
V: TRBV7-6
size: few

DNA: TGTGCCATCAGGCTAGCGCACAATGAGCAGTTCTTC
CDR3: CAIRLAHNEQFF
J: TRBJ2-1
D: .
V: TRBV10-3
size: .

DNA: TGTGCCAGCAGCCTTCCCGGCGCGGGCTCGTACGAGCAGTACTTC
CDR3: CASSLPGAGSYEQYF
J: TRBJ2-7
D: .
V: TRBV3-1
size: few

DNA: TGTGCCAGCAGCCCCGGCCGGGGGGAGGCGGACACTGAAGCTTTCTTT
CDR3: CASSPGRGEADTEAFF
J: TRBJ1-1
D: .
V: TRBV9
size: many

DNA: TGTGCCAGTAGCCCAGTGGCTAGCGGGGCGTACCAAGAGACCCAGTACTTC
CDR3: CASSPVASGAYQETQYF
J: TRBJ2-5
D: TRBD2
V: TRBV7-2
size: many

DNA: TGTGCCAGCAGTTTGGCGGCGGGTCAGCCCCAGCATTTT
CDR3: CASSLAAGQPQHF
J: TRBJ1-5
D: .
V: TRBV12-3/TRBV12-4
size: few